Presented here are 2 T cell receptor beta chains from one specimen sequenced in a study of human T cells and chemical hapten exposure. TCRdb passed the RACE reads through MiXCR, listing each CDR3 protein once. The sample carries about 77,000 distinct CDR3 sequences, roughly 7.9% recorded once. Regarding time point: healthy volunteer bleed at 6 weeks. Someone pulled total RNA out of unfractionated whole blood. The sample taken for sequencing was whole blood. These receptors were obtained from a female donor in good health. Some clones in this sample may be carry-over from other donors' samples.

This clonotype was observed many times. The chain employs TRBV28 and TRBJ1-2; the match to TRBD1 covers 9 bases. CDR3 length: 13 residues. Germline V gene lookup returns CDR1 MDHEN and CDR2 SYDVKM. The V segment lost 8 bases and the J segment 4 bases; nucleotides outside the gene matches: 5. CDR3 in amino acids: CASVLTGGYGYTF. As DNA, the CDR3 is TGTGCCAGCGTGTTGACAGGGGGCTATGGCTACACCTTC.

V usage is TRBV5-1 and J usage is TRBJ1-1; a weak D match, TRBD1 (6 bases). Deletions cut 0 bases from V and 1 base from J, with 19 bases between. Germline values: CDR1 SGHRS, CDR2 YFSETQ. The CDR3 consists of 18 residues. CDR3 region: CASSLGRGQYRTNTEAFF. The CDR3 DNA reads TGCGCCAGCAGCTTGGGACGGGGACAATACCGCACGAACACTGAAGCTTTCTTT.